These 8 T cell receptor beta chains came from one sample sequenced in a study of blood T cell repertoires in COVID-19. Only in-frame clones appear in the TCRdb table, and some are missing; sequencing was by immunoSEQ multiplex PCR. The data contain around 280,000 clones, nearly 90% of them singletons. Sequencing used PBMCs or T cells enriched from blood (not recorded which). The receptor source for this set is a woman aged 18-35 years with acute COVID-19.

This chain's CDR3 is CASSQGPNNQPQHF. Here the CDR3 DNA reads TGCGCCAGCAGCCAAGGGCCGAACAATCAGCCCCAGCATTTT. V and J are TRBV4-1 and TRBJ1-5; D unclear. V gave up 1 base and J gave up 3 bases, with 7 bases separating them. The CDR3 spans 14 residues. Per germline, CDR1 MGHRA and CDR2 YSYEKL.

This chain uses TRBV6-5 with TRBJ2-7; TRBD2 matches 9 bases. The junction had 9 bases not matched to a gene; V was cut back by 6 bases and J by 3 bases. The CDR3 has 15 amino acids. Germline V gives CDR1 MNHEY, CDR2 SVGAGI. The chain's CDR3 is CASRGLTSGNYEQYF. Written as DNA, the CDR3 is TGTGCCAGCAGAGGACTGACTAGCGGTAACTACGAGCAGTACTTC.

V usage is TRBV4-3 and J usage is TRBJ1-6, with a possible D match to TRBD1 (5 bases). The length of the CDR3 is 15 residues. The V and J ends lost 0 bases and 10 bases respectively, with 13 bases between them. Germline values: CDR1 LGHNA, CDR2 YSLEER. CDR3 protein: CASSQDRAGRSPLHF. The CDR3 DNA reads as TGCGCCAGCAGCCAAGATAGGGCAGGGCGGTCACCCCTCCACTTT.

CDR3 coding DNA: TGTGCCAGCAGTTCCCCTGGGACTAGCGGGAGGGCCGTCGGGGAGCTGTTTTTT. This codes for CASSSPGTSGRAVGELFF. The chain joins TRBV6-2 or TRBV6-3 to TRBJ2-2, with 16 bases matching TRBD2. Germline V gene data show CDR1 as MNHEY and CDR2 as SVGEGT. The CDR3 length is 18 residues. The V segment lost 4 bases and the J segment 7 bases; nucleotides outside the gene matches: 9.

The CDR3 region is CASSPRQGLGPVKLFF. CDR3 DNA: TGTGCCAGCAGCCCCCGACAGGGTTTAGGCCCAGTAAAACTGTTTTTT. The genes are TRBV7-2 and TRBJ1-4, with TRBD1 matching over 7 bases. The V gene end was trimmed by 5 bases and the J gene end by 10 bases; junction bases not matched to a gene: 16. CDR3 size: 16 residues. Germline V lookup: CDR1 SGHTA, CDR2 FQGNSA.

The rearrangement uses TRBV2 and TRBJ2-1, with TRBD2 matching over 13 bases. The CDR3 consists of 16 residues. The germline CDR1 and CDR2 sequences are SNHLY and FYNNEI. After removal of 2 bases from V and 9 bases from J, the junction contained 7 bases not matched to a gene. CDR3 DNA sequence: TGTGCCAGCAGTGAAAGAGGGACTAGCGGGAAAGGTGAGCAGTTCTTC. It is translated as CASSERGTSGKGEQFF. Supplemented by reference TRBV2 and TRBJ2-1, the full variable domain reads EPEVTQTPSHQVTQMGQEVILRCVPISNHLYFYWYRQILGQKVEFLVSFYNNEISEKSEIFDDQFSVERPDGSNFTLKIRSTKLEDSAMYFCASSERGTSGKGEQFFGPGTRLTVL.

The chain employs TRBV7-9 and TRBJ1-1; D is ambiguous. V lost 0 bases, J lost 10 bases, and 15 bases lay in between. CDR3 size: 14 residues. The germline V gene has CDR1 SEHNR and CDR2 FQNEAQ (reference sequence). The CDR3 sequence is CASSLAGQTGGAFF. In DNA, the CDR3 is TGTGCCAGCAGCTTAGCGGGTCAGACCGGAGGAGCTTTCTTT.

The chain uses TRBV29-1 and TRBJ1-2; no definite D call. This CDR3 is 13 amino acids long. CDR1 is SQVTM and CDR2 is ANQGSEA in the germline V gene. V was trimmed by 0 bases and J by 5 bases, leaving 10 bases between them. CDR3: CSVEDLAFYGYTF. In DNA, the CDR3 is TGCAGCGTTGAAGATTTGGCCTTTTATGGCTACACCTTC. The variable domain in full, with the rest retrieved from reference TRBV29-1 and TRBJ1-2, is SAVISQKPSRDICQRGTSLTIQCQVDSQVTMMFWYRQQPGQSLTLIATANQGSEATYESGFVIDKFPISRPNLTFSTLTVSNMSPEDSSIYLCSVEDLAFYGYTFGSGTRLTVV.